This section outlines one TCR beta chain sequence together with its context. The data are from a study of blood T cell repertoires in COVID-19. About the research overall: T cells, B-cell-depleted T cells, or PBMCs provided the cDNA or gDNA that served as material.

Clinical histories supplied by participants themselves formed the basis of cohort assignment. Resolution of symptoms, clearance, or two negative PCRs was present in recovered Cohort 3 donors. How the authors handled the data: Using reference gene primer amplification, nucleated cell counts were estimated. TCRdb keeps only in-frame clones here, not all; method: immunoSEQ multiplex PCR. V, J and clone size are those of that table, while D and trimming were read from the DNA. The sample consists of 100,000 to 150,000 clones, approximately 86% of them appearing once. V was pared by 7 bases and J by 3 bases, with 14 bases between. Germline assignment: CDR1 SGHRS and CDR2 YFSETQ. The length of the CDR3 is 14 residues.

The receptor's source is a woman aged 50 to 60 who had recovered from COVID-19. The chain employs TRBV5-1 and TRBJ1-5, with D possibly being TRBD1 (6 bases). Sequenced: PBMCs or T cells enriched from blood (not recorded which). The CDR3: CASSEGGDNQPQHF. The DNA for the CDR3 is TGCGCCAGCTCCGAAGGGGGGGACAATCAGCCCCAGCATTTT.